Listed below are T cell receptor beta chains from one sample, sequenced in a study of CD4+ T cells in melanoma. TCRdb's table, derived via immunoSEQ multiplex PCR, lists solely in-frame clones and lacks some. Altogether 52,000 or so clones are present, approximately 70% being singletons, with the ten largest covering 4.5% to 5.5%. Sequencing was done on a sample of tumor tissue. The receptors originated from a human donor with melanoma. Both conserved end residues are trimmed from each CDR3. A D gene is named only where the DNA matches it firmly.

.	TRBV19	TRBJ1-4	ASSPSATNEKLF
TRBD2	TRBV11-3	TRBJ2-5	ASSFSGGPQETQY
.	TRBV27	TRBJ2-7	ASSLNPSGSYEQY
.	TRBV5-1	TRBJ2-6	ASSPQGSGANVLT
.	TRBV11-1	TRBJ2-2	ASSLTGPLTGELF
.	TRBV28	TRBJ1-4	ASSLFAGFGRGAGNEKLF
.	TRBV6-1	TRBJ1-2	ASSEWDNYGYT
.	TRBV5-4	TRBJ2-1	ASSPNLYNEQF
TRBD1	TRBV12-5	TRBJ1-2	ASGPTGAHGYT
.	TRBV7-6	TRBJ1-2	ASSPEGVSLIYGYT
.	TRBV27	TRBJ1-2	ASSSPYYGYT
.	TRBV2	TRBJ2-5	ASSVGEAETQY
.	TRBV28	TRBJ2-3	ASSLEARTDTQY
TRBD1	TRBV6-1	TRBJ1-2	ASRVGQGDYGYT
.	TRBV27	TRBJ1-6	ASSSRDGSYNSPLH
.	TRBV6-1	TRBJ1-1	ASSPGNTEAF
TRBD1	TRBV7-2	TRBJ1-5	ASSLGKGAGQPQH
TRBD1	TRBV30	TRBJ1-1	AWSFRGTEAF
.	TRBV7-9	TRBJ2-3	ASSSNLDLGKY
.	TRBV7-2	TRBJ1-1	ASSLGVRGARAF
TRBD2	TRBV5-1	TRBJ2-7	ASSLAAGGPEQY
.	TRBV4-1	TRBJ1-2	ASSPYGDFNYGYT
.	TRBV2	TRBJ2-5	ASKNQETQY
.	TRBV20-1	TRBJ2-7	SSLEGYEQY
TRBD2	TRBV11-2	TRBJ2-5	ASSLGGGARQETQY
.	TRBV29-1	TRBJ2-7	SVESRQDYEQY
.	TRBV18	TRBJ1-1	ASSPDTPEAF
.	TRBV7-8	TRBJ2-7	ASSLRDNSYEQY